The 18 T cell receptor beta chains in this list originate from one sample, sequenced in a study of blood T cell repertoires in COVID-19. The protocol was immunoSEQ multiplex PCR, while the TCRdb copy is restricted to in-frame clones and leaves out a portion. The sample has approximately 170,000 clones, about nine tenths seen once. The sample comprised peripheral blood. The origin of the receptors is a woman in her 70s with acute or convalescent COVID-19.

The J gene is TRBJ1-1, the V gene TRBV25-1; TRBD1 matches 9 bases. CDR3 length equals 13 residues. Germline loops: CDR1 MGHDK, CDR2 SYGVNS. Trimming cost V 6 bases and J 5 bases; bases outside gene matches: 4. The DNA of the CDR3 is TGTGCCAGCAGCAGGGACAGGGTGACTGAAGCTTTCTTT. It translates to CASSRDRVTEAFF.

The V call is TRBV5-1, the J call TRBJ2-7; 11 bases match TRBD2. With 1 base clipped from V and 3 bases from J, the junction kept 3 bases outside the gene matches. Per the germline V gene, CDR1 is SGHRS and CDR2 is YFSETQ. This CDR3 region has 15 residues. CDR3 region: CASSLTSGSRYEQYF. CDR3 sequence (DNA): TGCGCCAGCAGCTTGACTAGCGGGAGCCGCTACGAGCAGTACTTC.

The V and J genes are TRBV10-3 and TRBJ2-7; 7 bases are a match to TRBD1. The V gene's germline CDR1 is ENHRY and CDR2 SYGVKD. V was clipped by 6 bases and J by 3 bases; unmatched bases: 5. The CDR3 spans 13 residues. The CDR3 sequence: CAIRGTVGYEQYF. CDR3 coding DNA: TGTGCCATCAGAGGGACAGTGGGCTACGAGCAGTACTTC.

The rearrangement links TRBV29-1 to TRBJ1-2; 8 nucleotides agree with TRBD1. This CDR3 is 12 amino acids long. Germline-derived CDR1 and CDR2 are SQVTM and ANQGSEA. The V segment lost 7 bases and the J segment 5 bases; nucleotides outside the gene matches: 6. The CDR3 sequence: CSAGDRNYGYTF. CDR3 bases: TGCAGCGCCGGGGACAGGAATTATGGCTACACCTTC.

The gene calls are TRBV6-6 and TRBJ2-1, with unresolved D. Germline V lookup: CDR1 MNHNY, CDR2 SVGAGI (reference sequence). Trimming cost V 2 bases and J 9 bases, with 11 bases left between them. The CDR3 is made up of 13 amino acids. The CDR3 is CASSYGRPGEQFF. The CDR3 DNA is TGTGCCAGCAGTTACGGCAGGCCTGGTGAGCAGTTCTTC.

The rearrangement uses TRBV18 and TRBJ1-4; 9 positions match TRBD1. Germline CDR1 reads KGHSH; CDR2 reads LQKENI. J was trimmed by 7 bases and V by 2 bases; bases with no gene match: 5. This CDR3 has 15 amino acids. CDR3 nucleotide sequence: TGTGCCAGCTCACCAGGTGGGACAGGGCGTGAAAAACTGTTTTTT. It is translated as CASSPGGTGREKLFF. The variable domain in full, with the rest retrieved from reference TRBV18 and TRBJ1-4, is NAGVMQNPRHLVRRRGQEARLRCSPMKGHSHVYWYRQLPEEGLKFMVYLQKENIIDESGMPKERFSAEFPKEGPSILRIQQVVRGDSAAYFCASSPGGTGREKLFFGSGTQLSVL.

The chain combines TRBV21-1 with TRBJ2-4; the listed D gene, TRBD2, was not tested against the DNA. TRBV21-1 is a pseudogene. The CDR3 has 18 amino acids. The CDR3 reads CASSKGCALVLSKNIQYF. The DNA of the CDR3 is TGTGCCAGCAGCAAAGGGTGCGCCTTAGTCTTGTCCAAAAACATTCAGTACTTC.

This rearrangement joins TRBV15 to TRBJ2-3, with 7 bases that match TRBD2. CDR1 is LNHNV and CDR2 is YYDKDF in the germline V gene (reference sequence). The trim removed 1 base at V and 3 bases at J, leaving 10 bases unmatched. The CDR3 is 17 amino acids. The CDR3 loop reads CATSRGITGRGTDTQYF. CDR3 bases: TGTGCCACCAGCAGAGGAATAACGGGGCGGGGGACAGATACGCAGTATTTT.

The chain uses TRBV2 and TRBJ2-7, with D possibly TRBD1 on 5 matching bases. V lost 6 bases and J 3 bases, leaving 9 bases between the germline ends. The CDR3 sequence is 12 residues long. Germline assignment: CDR1 SNHLY and CDR2 FYNNEI. The CDR3 sequence: CASSRQGYEQYF. As DNA, the CDR3 is TGTGCCAGCAGCCGTCAGGGCTACGAGCAGTACTTC.

The CDR3 DNA reads as TGTGCCAGCAGCTTGTTTATACGGGAGGCCTCCTACGAGCAGTACTTC. Its protein is CASSLFIREASYEQYF. This chain uses TRBV5-6 with TRBJ2-7, with 7 nucleotides matching TRBD2. Germline V gene data show CDR1 as SGHDT and CDR2 as YYEEEE. V gave up 1 base and J gave up 0 bases; unmatched junction bases: 7. This CDR3 comprises 16 residues.

This clone was detected once. The V and J genes are TRBV7-2 and TRBJ2-3; maybe TRBD2 (6 bases). The V end was cut by 5 bases, the J end by 6 bases, with 15 bases between. The CDR3 loop spans 14 amino acids. Per germline, CDR1 SGHTA and CDR2 FQGNSA. The CDR3 protein is CASSLTRGVDTQYF. The CDR3 bases are TGTGCCAGCAGCCTGACTAGAGGGGTCGATACGCAGTATTTT.

The V and J genes are TRBV4-3 and TRBJ1-2; 7 positions match TRBD1. V was clipped by 0 bases and J by 4 bases; unmatched bases: 5. Germline lookup yields CDR1 LGHNA and CDR2 YSLEER. The CDR3 loop spans 15 amino acids. The CDR3 sequence: CASSQDFQGGYGYTF. The CDR3 DNA reads as TGCGCCAGCAGCCAAGATTTCCAGGGGGGCTATGGCTACACCTTC.

As regards this clone: Sequence at one end of the junction differs from germline and may be a read error. The chain has TRBV12-3 or TRBV12-4 and TRBJ2-1; TRBD2 matches 8 bases. The CDR3 length is 12 residues. CDR3 in DNA: TGTGCCAGCAGCCCCGGGACTAGTGTATTCATCTTC. This translates into CASSPGTSVFIF.

This rearrangement joins TRBV6-5 to TRBJ2-1, with D perhaps matching TRBD2 (6 bases). Trimming removed 6 bases from V and 8 bases from J, with 20 bases in between. CDR1 and CDR2 from the germline V gene are MNHEY and SVGAGI. This CDR3 spans 15 amino acids. The chain's CDR3 is CASSLRGSSHYEQFF. CDR3 sequence (DNA): TGTGCCAGCAGCCTCCGGGGGTCCTCTCACTATGAGCAGTTCTTC.

The V and J genes are TRBV13 and TRBJ2-7; D is possibly TRBD2 (6 bases). Trimming pared 1 base from V and 6 bases from J, leaving 10 bases between. Germline CDR1 PRHDT, CDR2 FYEKMQ (reference sequence). The CDR3 runs to 13 residues. The CDR3 loop is CASSLETSPEQYF. The CDR3 nucleotides read TGTGCCAGCAGCTTAGAGACTAGTCCCGAGCAGTACTTC.

V usage is TRBV6-5 and J usage is TRBJ1-2; D unclear. The CDR3 length is 13 residues. V lost 0 bases, J lost 7 bases, and 9 bases lay in between. CDR1 MNHEY and CDR2 SVGAGI come from the germline V gene. The CDR3 DNA reads as TGTGCCAGCAGTTACTCCAGAGAGGGTGGCTACACCTTC. This translates into CASSYSREGGYTF.

The chain couples TRBV27 to TRBJ2-5; 10 bases are a match to TRBD2. Trimming cost V 10 bases and J 5 bases; bases outside gene matches: 13. CDR1 MNHEY and CDR2 SMNVEV come from the germline V gene (reference sequence). CDR3 length equals 15 residues. CDR3 protein: CATVARTSGGETQYF. CDR3 bases: TGTGCCACCGTAGCGAGGACTAGCGGCGGGGAGACCCAGTACTTC.

The V and J genes are TRBV2 and TRBJ2-5; 10 bases map to TRBD2. V dropped 9 bases and J dropped 5; count of bases not matched to a gene: 9. This CDR3 region has 14 residues. The V gene's germline CDR1 is SNHLY and CDR2 FYNNEI. CDR3 sequence: CASTRAGGRETQYF. The CDR3 region has the DNA TGTGCCAGTACTAGAGCGGGGGGGCGTGAGACCCAGTACTTC. Looking up the rest from reference TRBV2 and TRBJ2-5 gives the full variable domain: EPEVTQTPSHQVTQMGQEVILRCVPISNHLYFYWYRQILGQKVEFLVSFYNNEISEKSEIFDDQFSVERPDGSNFTLKIRSTKLEDSAMYFCASTRAGGRETQYFGPGTRLLVL.